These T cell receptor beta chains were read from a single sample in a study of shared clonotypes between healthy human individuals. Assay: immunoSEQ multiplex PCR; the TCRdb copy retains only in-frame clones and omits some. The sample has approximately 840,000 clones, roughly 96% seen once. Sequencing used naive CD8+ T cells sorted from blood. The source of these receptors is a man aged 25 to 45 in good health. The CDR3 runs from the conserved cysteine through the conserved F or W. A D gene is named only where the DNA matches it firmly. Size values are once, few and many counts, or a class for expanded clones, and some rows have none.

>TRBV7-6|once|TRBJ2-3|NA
CASSPARVTDTQYF
TGTGCCAGCAGCCCGGCCCGGGTCACAGATACGCAGTATTTT
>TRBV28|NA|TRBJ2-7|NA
CASSYGYEQYF
TGTGCCAGCAGTTATGGATACGAGCAGTACTTC
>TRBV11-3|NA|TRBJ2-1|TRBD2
CASSSSGRGAYNEQFF
TGTGCCAGCAGCTCTAGCGGGAGGGGGGCCTACAATGAGCAGTTCTTC
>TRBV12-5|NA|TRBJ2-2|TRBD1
CASAQGQGNTGELFF
TGTGCTAGTGCCCAGGGACAGGGGAACACCGGGGAGCTGTTTTTT
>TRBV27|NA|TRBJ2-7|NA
CASSRGPYEQYF
TGTGCCAGCAGCAGGGGTCCCTACGAGCAGTACTTC
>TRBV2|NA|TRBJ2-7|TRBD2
CASSDGGTGFYEQYF
TGTGCCAGCAGTGACGGGGGGACGGGTTTCTACGAGCAGTACTTC
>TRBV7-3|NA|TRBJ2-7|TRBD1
CASSGIDLDRDSSYEQYF
TGTGCCAGCAGCGGTATCGACCTGGACAGGGACAGCTCCTACGAGCAGTACTTC
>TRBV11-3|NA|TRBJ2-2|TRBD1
CASSPRQGANTGELFF
TGTGCCAGCAGCCCTAGACAGGGGGCCAACACCGGGGAGCTGTTTTTT
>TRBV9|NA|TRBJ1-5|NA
CASSNGGSNQPQHF
TGTGCCAGCAGTAACGGGGGAAGCAATCAGCCCCAGCATTTT
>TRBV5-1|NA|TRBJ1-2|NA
CASSPNSVFLDGYTF
TGCGCCAGCAGCCCTAACAGCGTATTCCTTGATGGCTACACCTTC
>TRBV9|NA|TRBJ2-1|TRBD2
CASSAESGTSANEQFF
TGTGCCAGCAGCGCCGAATCCGGGACTAGCGCGAATGAGCAGTTCTTC
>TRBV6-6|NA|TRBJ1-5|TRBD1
CASSHTGGDNQPQHF
TGTGCCAGCAGTCATACAGGGGGGGACAATCAGCCCCAGCATTTT
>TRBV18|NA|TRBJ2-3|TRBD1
CASYGQESTDTQYF
TGTGCCAGCTACGGACAGGAGAGCACAGATACGCAGTATTTT
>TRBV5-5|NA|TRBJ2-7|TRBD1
CASTDRVSHEQYF
TGTGCCAGCACTGACAGGGTCAGTCACGAGCAGTACTTC
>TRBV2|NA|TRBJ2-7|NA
CASSESGTLVYEQYF
TGTGCCAGCAGTGAAAGTGGGACCCTTGTCTACGAGCAGTACTTC
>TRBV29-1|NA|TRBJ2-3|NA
CSVGVTDTQYF
TGCAGCGTTGGGGTGACAGATACGCAGTATTTT
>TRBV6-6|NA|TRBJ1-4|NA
CASTYGPREKLFF
TGTGCCAGCACCTATGGGCCAAGAGAAAAACTGTTTTTT
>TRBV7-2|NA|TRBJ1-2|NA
CASSLAHGRDGGYTF
TGTGCCAGCAGCTTAGCCCACGGCAGGGATGGTGGCTACACCTTC
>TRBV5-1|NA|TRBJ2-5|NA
CASNPEGTRSGETQYF
TGCGCCAGCAACCCGGAGGGAACTCGGTCGGGAGAGACCCAGTACTTC
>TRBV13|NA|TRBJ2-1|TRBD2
CASSFSGRVPRNEQFF
TGTGCCAGCAGCTTTAGCGGGAGGGTCCCTCGCAATGAGCAGTTCTTC
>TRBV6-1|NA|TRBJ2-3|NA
CASSSPWRDTQYF
TGTGCCAGCAGTTCACCCTGGAGAGATACGCAGTATTTT
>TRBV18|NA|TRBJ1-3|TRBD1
CASSLGQGSGNTIYF
TGTGCCAGCTCACTCGGACAGGGCTCTGGAAACACCATATATTTT
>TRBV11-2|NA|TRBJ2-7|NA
CASEGEEAYEQYF
TGTGCCAGCGAGGGGGAGGAAGCCTACGAGCAGTACTTC
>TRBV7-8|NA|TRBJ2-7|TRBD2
CASSEGSTSGKTYEQYF
TGTGCCAGCAGCGAGGGGAGTACTAGCGGGAAAACCTACGAGCAGTACTTC
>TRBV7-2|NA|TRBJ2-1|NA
CASSPDSRSSYNEQFF
TGTGCCAGCAGCCCCGACTCTAGGAGCTCCTACAATGAGCAGTTCTTC
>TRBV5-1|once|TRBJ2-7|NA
CASSLAQTGSLSYEQYF
TGCGCCAGCAGCTTGGCCCAAACAGGGTCACTATCCTACGAGCAGTACTTC
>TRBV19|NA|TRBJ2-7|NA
CASSLGGGSYEQYF
TGTGCCAGTAGTCTGGGTGGGGGCTCCTACGAGCAGTACTTC
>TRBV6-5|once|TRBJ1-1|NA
CASSSLGRKNTEAFF
TGTGCCAGCAGCTCCCTTGGGAGAAAAAACACTGAAGCTTTCTTT
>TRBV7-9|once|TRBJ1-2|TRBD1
CASSLSPGQGGPMEEGYTF
TGTGCCAGCAGTTTGAGCCCCGGACAGGGTGGACCTATGGAGGAAGGCTACACCTTC
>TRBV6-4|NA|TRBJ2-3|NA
CASSEWDGGLYTQYF
TGTGCCAGCAGTGAGTGGGATGGAGGGCTCTATACGCAGTATTTT
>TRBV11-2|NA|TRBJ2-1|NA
CASSYRWGEQFF
TGTGCCAGCAGCTATAGATGGGGTGAGCAGTTCTTC
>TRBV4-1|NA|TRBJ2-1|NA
CASSSPTSVEQFF
TGCGCCAGCAGCTCACCGACTAGTGTAGAGCAGTTCTTC
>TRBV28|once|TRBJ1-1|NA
CASTIMGLNTEAFF
TGTGCCAGCACTATAATGGGTTTGAACACTGAAGCTTTCTTT
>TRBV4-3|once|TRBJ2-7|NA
CASSQSVSRSYEQYF
TGCGCCAGCAGTCAGTCTGTTTCTCGATCCTACGAGCAGTACTTC
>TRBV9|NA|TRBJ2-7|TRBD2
CASSVGGTSGTYEQYF
TGTGCCAGCAGCGTAGGTGGGACTAGCGGCACCTACGAGCAGTACTTC
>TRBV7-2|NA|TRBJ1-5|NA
CASSLQAGRSNQPQHF
TGTGCCAGCAGCTTACAGGCCGGGCGGAGCAATCAGCCCCAGCATTTT
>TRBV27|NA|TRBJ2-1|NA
CASRYWVSSGSEQFF
TGTGCCAGCAGGTATTGGGTGAGCAGCGGGTCTGAGCAGTTCTTC
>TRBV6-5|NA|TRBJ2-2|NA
CASSLVGGTGELFF
TGTGCCAGCAGTTTAGTCGGGGGTACCGGGGAGCTGTTTTTT
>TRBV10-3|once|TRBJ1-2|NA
CAIATDYGYTF
TGTGCCATAGCGACGGACTATGGCTACACCTTC
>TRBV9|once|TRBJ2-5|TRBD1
CASSVGPGRGQETQYF
TGTGCCAGCAGCGTAGGTCCGGGAAGGGGGCAGGAGACCCAGTACTTC
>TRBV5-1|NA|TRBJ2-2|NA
CASSRVSSAINGDTGELFF
TGCGCCAGCAGCAGGGTCTCGTCAGCCATCAACGGGGACACCGGGGAGCTGTTTTTT
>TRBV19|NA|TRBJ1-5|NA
CASSIAAKPQHF
TGTGCCAGTAGTATAGCAGCGAAGCCCCAGCATTTT
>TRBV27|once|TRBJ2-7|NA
CASSIQSSTTEQYF
TGTGCCAGCAGTATCCAATCCTCCACGACCGAGCAGTACTTC
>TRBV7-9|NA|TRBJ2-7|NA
CASSSNPQGPYLQYF
TGTGCCAGCAGCTCGAACCCCCAGGGTCCTTACTTGCAGTACTTC
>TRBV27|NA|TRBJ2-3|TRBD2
CASSLLAGGQDTQYF
TGTGCCAGCAGTTTACTAGCGGGAGGGCAAGATACGCAGTATTTT
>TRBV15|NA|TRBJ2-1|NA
CATSRDWDAEQFF
TGTGCCACCAGCAGAGATTGGGACGCTGAGCAGTTCTTC
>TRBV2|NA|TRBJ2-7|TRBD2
CATVLAGEGEQYF
TGTGCCACCGTACTAGCGGGAGAGGGAGAGCAGTACTTC
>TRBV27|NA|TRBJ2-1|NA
CASSLSPYNEQFF
TGTGCCAGCAGTTTATCCCCCTACAATGAGCAGTTCTTC
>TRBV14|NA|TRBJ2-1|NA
CASSHEMPDSNPWDEQFF
TGTGCCAGCAGCCATGAAATGCCCGACTCCAACCCCTGGGATGAGCAGTTCTTC
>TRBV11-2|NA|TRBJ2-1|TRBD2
CASSLEAALAGLGYNEQFF
TGTGCCAGCAGCTTAGAGGCCGCCCTAGCGGGGTTGGGTTACAATGAGCAGTTCTTC
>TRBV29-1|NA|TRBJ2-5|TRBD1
CSVDGNTGGETQYF
TGCAGCGTTGACGGGAATACAGGGGGAGAGACCCAGTACTTC
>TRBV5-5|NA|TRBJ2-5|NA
CASSLGGYQETQYF
TGTGCCAGCAGCTTGGGGGGATATCAAGAGACCCAGTACTTC
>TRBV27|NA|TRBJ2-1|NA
CASQQLQATNEQFF
TGTGCCAGCCAACAGTTGCAAGCTACCAATGAGCAGTTCTTC
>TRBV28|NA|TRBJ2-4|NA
CASSLEGESGNIQYF
TGTGCCAGCAGTTTAGAAGGGGAATCGGGAAACATTCAGTACTTC